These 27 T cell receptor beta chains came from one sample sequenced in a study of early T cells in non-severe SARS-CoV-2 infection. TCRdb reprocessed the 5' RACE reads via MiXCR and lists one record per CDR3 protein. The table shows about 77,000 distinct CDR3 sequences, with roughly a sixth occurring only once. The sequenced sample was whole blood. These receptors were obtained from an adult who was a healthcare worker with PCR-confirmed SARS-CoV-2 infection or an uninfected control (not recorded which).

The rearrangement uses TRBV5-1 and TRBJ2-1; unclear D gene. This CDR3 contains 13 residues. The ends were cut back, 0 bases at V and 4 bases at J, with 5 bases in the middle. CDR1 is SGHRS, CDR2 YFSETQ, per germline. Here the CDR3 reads CASSLDGYNEQFF. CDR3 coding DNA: TGCGCCAGCAGCTTGGACGGATACAATGAGCAGTTCTTC.

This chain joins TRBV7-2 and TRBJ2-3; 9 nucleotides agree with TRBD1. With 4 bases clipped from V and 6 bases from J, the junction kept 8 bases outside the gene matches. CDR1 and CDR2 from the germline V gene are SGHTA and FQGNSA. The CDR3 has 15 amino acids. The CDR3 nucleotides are TGTGCCAGCAGCTCACAGGGGGCCGTTGTTGATACGCAGTATTTT. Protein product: CASSSQGAVVDTQYF.

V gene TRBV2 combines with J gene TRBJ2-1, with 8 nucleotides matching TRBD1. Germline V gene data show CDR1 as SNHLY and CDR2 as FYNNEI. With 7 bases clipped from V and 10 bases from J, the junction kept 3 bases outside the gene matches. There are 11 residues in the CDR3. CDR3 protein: CASKRQGEQFF. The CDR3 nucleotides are TGTGCCAGCAAAAGACAGGGGGAGCAGTTCTTC. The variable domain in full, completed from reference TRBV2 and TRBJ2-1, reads EPEVTQTPSHQVTQMGQEVILRCVPISNHLYFYWYRQILGQKVEFLVSFYNNEISEKSEIFDDQFSVERPDGSNFTLKIRSTKLEDSAMYFCASKRQGEQFFGPGTRLTVL.

The CDR3 DNA sequence: TGCAGTGCCAAGCGGACAGTTTATAGCAATCAGCCCCAGCATTTT. As protein: CSAKRTVYSNQPQHF. The J gene is TRBJ1-5, the V gene TRBV20-1; maybe TRBD1 (6 bases). Germline loops: CDR1 DFQATT, CDR2 SNEGSKA (reference sequence). CDR3 size: 15 residues. V lost 6 bases to trimming and J lost 0 bases, with 15 bases between them.

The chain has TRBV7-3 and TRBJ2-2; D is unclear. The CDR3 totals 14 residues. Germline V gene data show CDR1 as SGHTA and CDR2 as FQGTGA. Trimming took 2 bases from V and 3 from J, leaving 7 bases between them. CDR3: CASSLDVYTGELFF. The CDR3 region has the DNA TGTGCCAGCAGCTTAGACGTGTACACCGGGGAGCTGTTTTTT.

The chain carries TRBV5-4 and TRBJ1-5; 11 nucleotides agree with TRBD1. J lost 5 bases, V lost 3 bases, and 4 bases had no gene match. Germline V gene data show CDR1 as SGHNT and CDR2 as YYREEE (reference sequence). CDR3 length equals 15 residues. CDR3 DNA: TGTGCCAGCAGCTCGGACAGGGGGCTGCATCAGCCCCAGCATTTT. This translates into CASSSDRGLHQPQHF.

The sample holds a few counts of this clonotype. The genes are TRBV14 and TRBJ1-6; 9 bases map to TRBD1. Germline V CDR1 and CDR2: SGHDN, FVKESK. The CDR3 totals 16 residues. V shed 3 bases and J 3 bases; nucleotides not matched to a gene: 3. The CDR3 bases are TGTGCCAGCAGCCAGGGGGACAGGGACTATAATTCACCCCTCCACTTT. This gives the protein CASSQGDRDYNSPLHF.

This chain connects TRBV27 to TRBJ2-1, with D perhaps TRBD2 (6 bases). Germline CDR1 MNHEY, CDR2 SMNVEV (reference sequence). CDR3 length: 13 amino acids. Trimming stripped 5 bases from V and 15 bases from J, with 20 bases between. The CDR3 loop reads CASSRGSSETTFF. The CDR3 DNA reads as TGTGCCAGCAGTAGGGGCTCTAGCGAGACTACGTTCTTC.

DNA of the CDR3: TGTGCCAGCAGTTTGGCCGGATTATATGGCTACACCTTC. This encodes CASSLAGLYGYTF. The chain joins TRBV12-3 or TRBV12-4 to TRBJ1-2; D uncertain. The CDR3 runs 13 residues. V gave up 3 bases and J gave up 5 bases, with 10 bases separating them.

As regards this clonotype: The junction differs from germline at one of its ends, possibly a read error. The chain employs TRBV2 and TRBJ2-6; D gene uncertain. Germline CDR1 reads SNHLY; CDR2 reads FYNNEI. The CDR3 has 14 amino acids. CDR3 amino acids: CASGDGSGANVLTF. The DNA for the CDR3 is TGTGCCAGCGGTGACGGTTCTGGGGCCAACGTCCTGACTTTC.

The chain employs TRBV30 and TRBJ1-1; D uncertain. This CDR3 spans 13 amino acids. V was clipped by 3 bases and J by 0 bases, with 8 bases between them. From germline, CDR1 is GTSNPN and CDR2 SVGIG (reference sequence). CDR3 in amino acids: CAWSRLLNTEAFF. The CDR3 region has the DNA TGTGCCTGGAGCCGACTCCTGAACACTGAAGCTTTCTTT.

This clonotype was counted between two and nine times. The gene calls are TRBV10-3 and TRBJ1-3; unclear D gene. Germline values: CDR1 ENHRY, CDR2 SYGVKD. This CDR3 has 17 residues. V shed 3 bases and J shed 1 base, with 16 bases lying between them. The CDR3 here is CAISDSSGVGSGNTIYF. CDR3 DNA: TGTGCCATCAGTGATTCGTCAGGCGTCGGATCTGGAAACACCATATATTTT.

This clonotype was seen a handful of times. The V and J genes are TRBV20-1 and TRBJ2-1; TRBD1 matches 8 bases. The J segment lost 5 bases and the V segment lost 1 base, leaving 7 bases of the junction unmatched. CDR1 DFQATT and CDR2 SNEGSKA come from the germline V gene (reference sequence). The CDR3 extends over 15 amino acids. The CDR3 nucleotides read TGCAGTGCTAGAGTCGGGCAGGGGGCGAACAATGAGCAGTTCTTC. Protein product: CSARVGQGANNEQFF.

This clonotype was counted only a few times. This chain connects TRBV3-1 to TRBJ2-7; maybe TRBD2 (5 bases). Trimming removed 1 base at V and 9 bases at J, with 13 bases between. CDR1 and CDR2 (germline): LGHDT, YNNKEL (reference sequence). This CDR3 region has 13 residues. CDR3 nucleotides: TGTGCCAGCAGCCAAGGAGGGCTATCCGGGCAGTACTTC. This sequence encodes CASSQGGLSGQYF.

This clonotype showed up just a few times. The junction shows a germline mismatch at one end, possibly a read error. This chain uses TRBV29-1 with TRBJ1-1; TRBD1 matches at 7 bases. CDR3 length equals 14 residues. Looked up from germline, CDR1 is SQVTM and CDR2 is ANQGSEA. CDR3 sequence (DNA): TGCAGCGGTGAACAGGGGCAGGGGAACACTGAAGCTTTCTTT. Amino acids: CSGEQGQGNTEAFF.

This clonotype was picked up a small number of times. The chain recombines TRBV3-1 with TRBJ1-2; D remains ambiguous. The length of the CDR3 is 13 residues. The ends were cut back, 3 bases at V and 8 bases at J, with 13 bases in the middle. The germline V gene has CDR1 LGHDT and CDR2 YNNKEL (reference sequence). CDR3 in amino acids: CASSQGSGKGYTF. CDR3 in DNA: TGTGCCAGCAGCCAGGGTTCCGGGAAGGGCTACACCTTC.

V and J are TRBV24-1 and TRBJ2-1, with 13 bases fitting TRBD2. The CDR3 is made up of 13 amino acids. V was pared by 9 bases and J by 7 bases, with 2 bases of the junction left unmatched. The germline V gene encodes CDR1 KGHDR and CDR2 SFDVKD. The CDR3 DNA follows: TGTGCCACCGGACTAGCGGGAGCAAATGAGCAGTTCTTC. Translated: CATGLAGANEQFF.

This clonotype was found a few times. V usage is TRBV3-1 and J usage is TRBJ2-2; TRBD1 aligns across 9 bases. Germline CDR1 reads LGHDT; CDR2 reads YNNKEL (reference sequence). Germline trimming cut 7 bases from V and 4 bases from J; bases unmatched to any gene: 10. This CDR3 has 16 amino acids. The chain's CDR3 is CASTPPGQGFTGELFF. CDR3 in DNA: TGTGCCAGCACCCCGCCAGGACAGGGGTTCACCGGGGAGCTGTTTTTT.

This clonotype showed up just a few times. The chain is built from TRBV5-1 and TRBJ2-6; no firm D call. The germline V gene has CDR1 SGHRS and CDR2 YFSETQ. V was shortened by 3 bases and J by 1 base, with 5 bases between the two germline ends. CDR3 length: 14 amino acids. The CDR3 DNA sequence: TGCGCCAGCAGCTCATGGTCTGGGGCCAACGTCCTGACTTTC. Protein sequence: CASSSWSGANVLTF. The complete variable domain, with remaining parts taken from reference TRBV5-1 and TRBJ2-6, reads KAGVTQTPRYLIKTRGQQVTLSCSPISGHRSVSWYQQTPGQGLQFLFEYFSETQRNKGNFPGRFSGRQFSNSRSEMNVSTLELGDSALYLCASSSWSGANVLTFGAGSRLTVL.

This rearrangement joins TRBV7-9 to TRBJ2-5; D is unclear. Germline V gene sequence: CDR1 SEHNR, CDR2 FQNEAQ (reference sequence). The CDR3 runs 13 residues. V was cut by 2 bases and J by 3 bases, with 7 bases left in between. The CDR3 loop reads CASSLYPEETQYF. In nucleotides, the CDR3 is TGTGCCAGCAGCTTATACCCAGAAGAGACCCAGTACTTC.

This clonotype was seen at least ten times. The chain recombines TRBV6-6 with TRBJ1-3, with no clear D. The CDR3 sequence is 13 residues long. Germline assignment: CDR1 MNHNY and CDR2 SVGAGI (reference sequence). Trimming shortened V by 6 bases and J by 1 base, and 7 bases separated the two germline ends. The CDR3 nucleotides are TGTGCCAGCAGAGTTGGGTCTGGAAACACCATATATTTT. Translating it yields CASRVGSGNTIYF.

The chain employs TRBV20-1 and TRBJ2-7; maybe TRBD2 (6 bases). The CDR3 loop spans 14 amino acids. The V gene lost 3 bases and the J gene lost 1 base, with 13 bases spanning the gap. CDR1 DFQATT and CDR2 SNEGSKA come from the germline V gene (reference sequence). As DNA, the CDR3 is TGCAGTGCTAGCCGGGACTTTGGATCCTACGAGCAGTACTTC. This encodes CSASRDFGSYEQYF.

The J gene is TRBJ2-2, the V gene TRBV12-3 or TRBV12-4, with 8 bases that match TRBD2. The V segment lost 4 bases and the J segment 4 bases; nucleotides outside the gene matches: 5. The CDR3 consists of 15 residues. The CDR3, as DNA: TGTGCCAGCAGTTCCCGGGAGGGCCTCACCGGGGAGCTGTTTTTT. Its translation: CASSSREGLTGELFF.

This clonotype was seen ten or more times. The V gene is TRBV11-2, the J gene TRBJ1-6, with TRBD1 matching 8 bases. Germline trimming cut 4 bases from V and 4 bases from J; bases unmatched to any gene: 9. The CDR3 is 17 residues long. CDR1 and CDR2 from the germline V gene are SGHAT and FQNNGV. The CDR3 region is CASSSLDRGAYNSPLHF. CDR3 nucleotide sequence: TGTGCCAGCAGCTCTCTCGACAGGGGCGCTTATAATTCACCCCTCCACTTT.

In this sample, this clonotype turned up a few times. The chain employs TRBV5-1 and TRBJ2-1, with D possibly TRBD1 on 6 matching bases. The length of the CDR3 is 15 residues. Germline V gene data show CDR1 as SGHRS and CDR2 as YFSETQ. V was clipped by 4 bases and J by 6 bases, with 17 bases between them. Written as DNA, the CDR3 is TGCGCCAGCAGCGGAACTAGGGGGATCGGCAATGAGCAGTTCTTC. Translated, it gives CASSGTRGIGNEQFF.

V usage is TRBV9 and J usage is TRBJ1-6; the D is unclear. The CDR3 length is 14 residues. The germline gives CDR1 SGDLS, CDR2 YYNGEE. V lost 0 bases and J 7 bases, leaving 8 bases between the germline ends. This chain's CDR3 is CASSVEGRNSPLHF. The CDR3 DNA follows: TGTGCCAGCAGCGTAGAAGGGAGGAATTCACCCCTCCACTTT.

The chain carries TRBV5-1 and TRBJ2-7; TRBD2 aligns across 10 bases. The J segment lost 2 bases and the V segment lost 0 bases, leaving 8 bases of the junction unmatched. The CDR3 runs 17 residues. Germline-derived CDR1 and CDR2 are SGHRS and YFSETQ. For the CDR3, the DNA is TGCGCCAGCAGCTTGGATCTAGCGGGGGCTTCGACCTACGAGCAGTACTTC. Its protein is CASSLDLAGASTYEQYF.